Following are 19 T cell receptor beta chains from one sample sequenced in a study of blood T cell repertoires in COVID-19 (dated by TCRdb to 2020 to 2022). The method was the immunoSEQ multiplex PCR assay. The table was pulled from immuneACCESS by TCRdb, which kept in-frame rearrangements only. Such tables lose some clones; where checked, under half of the loss comes from unresolved V genes, and the rest has no known cause. The sample table holds fewer than 350,000 clones, of which more than 75% were seen once. About 2.5% of the sample goes to the ten largest clones. The sequenced sample consisted of PBMCs or T cells enriched from blood (not recorded which). Receptors originate from a woman aged 40 to 50 with acute COVID-19.

This chain joins TRBV24-1 and TRBJ2-2, with TRBD1 as a possible D gene (6 bases). CDR1 KGHDR and CDR2 SFDVKD come from the germline V gene. V was pared by 3 bases and J by 5 bases, with 9 bases between. The CDR3 extends over 14 amino acids. CDR3 loop: CATSDHQGTGELFF. CDR3 DNA sequence: TGTGCCACCAGTGATCATCAGGGGACCGGGGAGCTGTTTTTT.

The chain carries TRBV24-1 and TRBJ1-1, with 7 bases that match TRBD1. Germline trimming cut 10 bases from V and 4 bases from J; bases unmatched to any gene: 2. Germline lookup yields CDR1 KGHDR and CDR2 SFDVKD. The CDR3 has 11 amino acids. DNA for the CDR3: TGTGCCACGACAGGGAGCACTGAAGCTTTCTTT. Amino acid sequence: CATTGSTEAFF.

A single count supports this clone. The genes are TRBV29-1 and TRBJ1-4; possible D gene TRBD1, 5 bases. The V and J ends lost 4 bases and 4 bases respectively, with 13 bases between them. Germline assignment: CDR1 SQVTM and CDR2 ANQGSEA. The CDR3 runs 14 residues. The CDR3 region is CSVARGSGNEKLFF. The CDR3 region has the DNA TGCAGCGTTGCTAGGGGAAGTGGTAATGAAAAACTGTTTTTT.

The chain has TRBV7-2 and TRBJ1-3; D unresolved. Germline loops: CDR1 SGHTA, CDR2 FQGNSA. This CDR3 spans 14 amino acids. The V end was cut by 0 bases, the J end by 7 bases, with 10 bases between. CDR3 protein: CASSLAFRSNTIYF. For the CDR3, the DNA is TGTGCCAGCAGCTTAGCGTTCAGGTCGAACACCATATATTTT.

CDR3 coding DNA: TGCGCCAGCAGCCCCGGGACAGTTTACAATGAGCAGTTCTTC. Its translation: CASSPGTVYNEQFF. This sequence joins TRBV5-1 and TRBJ2-1; 7 bases are a match to TRBD1. Per germline, CDR1 SGHRS and CDR2 YFSETQ. Trimming at V came to 4 bases and at J to 4 bases, leaving 5 bases not matched to a gene. This CDR3 has 14 amino acids.

Worth noting for this clone: At the DNA level, this CDR3 is encoded by other sequences in the same sample as well. This chain connects TRBV19 to TRBJ1-4; 9 bases agree with TRBD1. The V and J ends lost 5 bases and 5 bases, in that order; junction bases with no gene match: 6. Germline lookup yields CDR1 LNHDA and CDR2 SQIVND (reference sequence). CDR3 length: 15 amino acids. The CDR3 DNA sequence: TGTGCCAGTAGTTCCCCCGGACAGGGGAATGAAAAACTGTTTTTT. It yields the protein CASSSPGQGNEKLFF.

The rearrangement joins TRBV15 to TRBJ2-5; D is perhaps TRBD1 (6 bases). The CDR3 consists of 15 residues. Trimming left V 2 bases short and J 3 bases short, with 13 bases between. Germline V gene lookup returns CDR1 LNHNV and CDR2 YYDKDF (reference sequence). This CDR3 is CATSRTGRGEETQYF. CDR3 sequence (DNA): TGTGCCACCAGCAGAACGGGCAGGGGCGAAGAGACCCAGTACTTC.

The genes are TRBV19 and TRBJ1-5; tentatively, D is TRBD1 (6 bases). The CDR3 is 15 residues long. V dropped 6 bases and J dropped 3 bases, with 15 bases sitting between them. The germline CDR1 and CDR2 sequences are LNHDA and SQIVND (reference sequence). The CDR3 DNA follows: TGTGCCAGTAGGCGTAGTCGGGACAACAATCAGCCCCAGCATTTT. The encoded protein is CASRRSRDNNQPQHF.

The rearrangement joins TRBV28 to TRBJ2-1, with unresolved D. The germline V and J ends were trimmed by 1 base and 4 bases, with 2 bases remaining between them. The CDR3 consists of 12 residues. The germline V gene has CDR1 MDHEN and CDR2 SYDVKM. The CDR3 DNA reads as TGTGCCAGCAGTTTATTATACAATGAGCAGTTCTTC. It codes for CASSLLYNEQFF.

The chain couples TRBV28 to TRBJ2-1; 7 bases align to TRBD1. Trimming removed 5 bases from V and 2 bases from J; junction bases left unmatched: 6. The CDR3 is 15 amino acids. Germline V gene data show CDR1 as MDHEN and CDR2 as SYDVKM. The DNA of the CDR3 is TGTGCCAGCAGTCACGACAGGGATGCCTACAATGAGCAGTTCTTC. Amino acids: CASSHDRDAYNEQFF.

V gene TRBV7-8 combines with J gene TRBJ1-5; 9 bases fit TRBD1. This CDR3 region has 15 residues. J gave up 3 bases and V 8 bases, and 8 bases lay outside the gene matches. The germline V gene has CDR1 SGHVS and CDR2 FQNEAQ. CDR3 protein: CASPIRTGVNQPQHF. Written as DNA, the CDR3 is TGTGCCAGCCCGATCAGGACAGGGGTCAATCAGCCCCAGCATTTT. Full variable domain (missing parts from reference TRBV7-8 and TRBJ1-5): GAGVSQSPRYKVAKRGQDVALRCDPISGHVSLFWYQQALGQGPEFLTYFQNEAQLDKSGLPSDRFFAERPEGSVSTLKIQRTQQEDSAVYLCASPIRTGVNQPQHFGDGTRLSIL.

This clone was counted once. Written as DNA, the CDR3 is TGCAGTGCTAGTCCCCCAGGGGGAAATACGCAGTATTTT. It codes for CSASPPGGNTQYF. This rearrangement joins TRBV20-1 to TRBJ2-3, with 7 positions matching TRBD1. This CDR3 contains 13 residues. After removal of 3 bases from V and 7 bases from J, the junction contained 7 bases not matched to a gene. Germline V gene data show CDR1 as DFQATT and CDR2 as SNEGSKA (reference sequence).

The chain recombines TRBV14 with TRBJ2-5; TRBD1 agrees at 7 bases. This CDR3 spans 15 amino acids. The J segment lost 5 bases and the V segment lost 1 base, leaving 7 bases of the junction unmatched. CDR1 SGHDN and CDR2 FVKESK come from the germline V gene. CDR3 in amino acids: CASSQVKGGGETQYF. For the CDR3, the DNA is TGTGCCAGCAGCCAAGTCAAAGGGGGCGGCGAGACCCAGTACTTC.

This clone was detected only once. The chain links TRBV5-6 to TRBJ1-4; possible D gene TRBD1, 5 bases. The V and J ends lost 4 bases and 8 bases respectively, with 12 bases between them. CDR3 size: 13 residues. Germline loops: CDR1 SGHDT, CDR2 YYEEEE. The CDR3 protein is CASSTGQWEKLFF. Written as DNA, the CDR3 is TGTGCCAGCAGCACAGGACAATGGGAAAAACTGTTTTTT.

V is TRBV3-1 (or the pseudogene TRBV3-2) and J is TRBJ2-3; TRBD2 matches at 12 bases. Germline assignment: CDR1 LGHDT and CDR2 YNNKEL (reference sequence). This CDR3 comprises 20 residues. The V segment lost 3 bases and the J segment 1 base; nucleotides outside the gene matches: 14. The CDR3 loop is CASSHAMRLAGENCTDTQYF. Written as DNA, the CDR3 is TGTGCCAGCAGCCACGCCATGAGACTAGCGGGGGAAAATTGCACAGATACGCAGTATTTT.

This clone was found a few times. DNA of the CDR3: TGTGCCAGCAGTTTAAAGGGGGTCTCCTACGAGCAGTACTTC. Translation gives CASSLKGVSYEQYF. The genes are TRBV27 and TRBJ2-7; D might be TRBD1 (6 bases). The CDR3 length is 14 residues. The ends were cut back, 2 bases at V and 0 bases at J, with 8 bases in the middle. The V gene's germline CDR1 is MNHEY and CDR2 SMNVEV (reference sequence).

V gene TRBV19 combines with J gene TRBJ2-1; 11 nucleotides match TRBD2. Germline loops: CDR1 LNHDA, CDR2 SQIVND (reference sequence). This CDR3 region has 16 residues. V lost 5 bases to trimming and J lost 9 bases; unmatched junction nucleotides: 12. DNA for the CDR3: TGTGCCAGTAGTCCTTCGTGGCTAGCGGGAGGAGGTGAGCAGTTCTTC. Its protein product is CASSPSWLAGGGEQFF.

This clone was counted only a few times. The rearrangement links TRBV5-5 to TRBJ1-6; TRBD1 is a possible D gene (5 bases). Germline V gene sequence: CDR1 SGHKS, CDR2 YYEKEE (reference sequence). The CDR3 has 16 amino acids. Trimming left V 0 bases short and J 6 bases short, with 13 bases between. The CDR3 coding sequence is TGTGCCAGCAGCTTGGGTTCGGGGGGTATTAATTCACCCCTCCACTTT. Translating it yields CASSLGSGGINSPLHF.

The chain joins TRBV19 to TRBJ1-2; 7 bases fit TRBD1. V lost 5 bases and J lost 4; bases outside the gene matches: 10. The CDR3 contains 15 residues. Germline lookup yields CDR1 LNHDA and CDR2 SQIVND (reference sequence). The CDR3 protein is CASSEYRGVGYGYTF. In nucleotides, the CDR3 is TGTGCCAGTAGTGAATACAGGGGAGTTGGCTATGGCTACACCTTC.